These T cell receptor beta chains were read from a single sample in a study of shared clonotypes between healthy human individuals. Profiled with immunoSEQ multiplex PCR; TCRdb holds only in-frame clones, not every one. The repertoire consists of hundreds of thousands of clones, with roughly 97% occurring once and the leading ten covering 0.045% to 0.07%. Sequencing was done on a sample of naive CD4+ T cells sorted from blood. Receptors were obtained from a woman in her twenties or thirties in good health. Both conserved end residues are part of each CDR3. Each record gives: J gene, D gene, clone size, V gene, CDR3 DNA, CDR3 protein. The D gene is left open where the match is weak. The size field is filled for only some rows; it gives once, few, many or a size class.

j_gene: TRBJ2-3
d_gene: -
abundance: once
v_gene: TRBV28
CDR3nt: TGTGCCAGCAGTTTAGAGGTCTCGGCTTTTGCTCCAAATACGCAGTATTTT
CDR3aa: CASSLEVSAFAPNTQYF

j_gene: TRBJ1-1
d_gene: -
abundance: -
v_gene: TRBV19
CDR3nt: TGTGCCAGTAGTATGGCAGGGGTGGATGCTTTCTTT
CDR3aa: CASSMAGVDAFF

j_gene: TRBJ2-2
d_gene: -
abundance: -
v_gene: TRBV19
CDR3nt: TGTGCCAGTACGATAACAGGGACAAACACCGGGGAGCTGTTTTTT
CDR3aa: CASTITGTNTGELFF

j_gene: TRBJ2-3
d_gene: -
abundance: once
v_gene: TRBV5-1
CDR3nt: TGCGCCAGCAGCCCACAAGTAGCAGATACGCAGTATTTT
CDR3aa: CASSPQVADTQYF

j_gene: TRBJ1-2
d_gene: -
abundance: -
v_gene: TRBV27
CDR3nt: TGTGCCAGCAGTTTATCGATCGCCAGGGGTGATGGCTACACCTTC
CDR3aa: CASSLSIARGDGYTF

j_gene: TRBJ2-7
d_gene: -
abundance: -
v_gene: TRBV5-5
CDR3nt: TGTGCCAGCAGCGCTACGGGAGACTTCTACGAGCAGTACTTC
CDR3aa: CASSATGDFYEQYF

j_gene: TRBJ2-2
d_gene: TRBD1
abundance: -
v_gene: TRBV5-1
CDR3nt: TGCGCCAGCAGCTGGGACAGGGCGGGCACCGGGGAGCTGTTTTTT
CDR3aa: CASSWDRAGTGELFF

j_gene: TRBJ2-2
d_gene: -
abundance: -
v_gene: TRBV9
CDR3nt: TGTGCCAGCAGCGTAGGTTCGTCAGGGCACACCGGGGAGCTGTTTTTT
CDR3aa: CASSVGSSGHTGELFF

j_gene: TRBJ2-7
d_gene: TRBD1
abundance: -
v_gene: TRBV5-1
CDR3nt: TGCGCCAGCAGAAGACAGGGGCAGGGGGAGCAGTACTTC
CDR3aa: CASRRQGQGEQYF

j_gene: TRBJ1-2
d_gene: -
abundance: -
v_gene: TRBV28
CDR3nt: TGTGCCAGCAGTTTCTCAAAGGCGTTAGCCCGGATCTATGGCTACACCTTC
CDR3aa: CASSFSKALARIYGYTF

j_gene: TRBJ2-4
d_gene: TRBD2
abundance: -
v_gene: TRBV19
CDR3nt: TGTGCCAGTAGTTGGCTAGCGGGAAAACAGTACTTC
CDR3aa: CASSWLAGKQYF

j_gene: TRBJ2-1
d_gene: TRBD2
abundance: -
v_gene: TRBV2
CDR3nt: TGTGCCACCGAATTGGCTAGCGGGACCCACAATGAGCAGTTCTTC
CDR3aa: CATELASGTHNEQFF

j_gene: TRBJ2-2
d_gene: -
abundance: -
v_gene: TRBV7-8
CDR3nt: TGTGCCAGCAGTAAGCAGGGAGAATCAACCGGGGAGCTGTTTTTT
CDR3aa: CASSKQGESTGELFF

j_gene: TRBJ1-2
d_gene: -
abundance: -
v_gene: TRBV30
CDR3nt: TGTGCCTGGAGTGCACTTGGGGGTGGCTACACCTTC
CDR3aa: CAWSALGGGYTF

j_gene: TRBJ2-5
d_gene: -
abundance: -
v_gene: TRBV7-2
CDR3nt: TGTGCCAGCAGCGACAGGAACCAAGAGACCCAGTACTTC
CDR3aa: CASSDRNQETQYF

j_gene: TRBJ2-1
d_gene: -
abundance: -
v_gene: TRBV2
CDR3nt: TGTGCCAGCATGGGGACCCCGAACGGCAATGAGCAGTTCTTC
CDR3aa: CASMGTPNGNEQFF

j_gene: TRBJ1-5
d_gene: -
abundance: -
v_gene: TRBV19
CDR3nt: TGTGCCAGTAGTGGCCGGGACTTCTACAATCAGCCCCAGCATTTT
CDR3aa: CASSGRDFYNQPQHF

j_gene: TRBJ1-1
d_gene: -
abundance: -
v_gene: TRBV27
CDR3nt: TGTGCCAGCAGTCCCAGGGACCTCGGCAACACTGAAGCTTTCTTT
CDR3aa: CASSPRDLGNTEAFF

j_gene: TRBJ1-6
d_gene: -
abundance: -
v_gene: TRBV28
CDR3nt: TGTGCCAGCAGGGAAATTAATTCACCCCTCCACTTT
CDR3aa: CASREINSPLHF

j_gene: TRBJ1-1
d_gene: -
abundance: -
v_gene: TRBV19
CDR3nt: TGTGCCAGTAGTGTGAGGACAGAAGCTTTCTTT
CDR3aa: CASSVRTEAFF

j_gene: TRBJ2-7
d_gene: TRBD1
abundance: once
v_gene: TRBV5-1
CDR3nt: TGCGCCAGCAGCTTGGGAGGGACAGGGGACTCCTACGAGCAGTACTTC
CDR3aa: CASSLGGTGDSYEQYF

j_gene: TRBJ1-2
d_gene: -
abundance: -
v_gene: TRBV4-3
CDR3nt: TGCGCCAGCAGCCAAGGGACCGGAGGGGCAGCCTATGGCTACACCTTC
CDR3aa: CASSQGTGGAAYGYTF

j_gene: TRBJ1-5
d_gene: -
abundance: -
v_gene: TRBV28
CDR3nt: TGTGCCAGCAGCTATGACAGCCGCAGGAATTTT
CDR3aa: CASSYDSRRNF

j_gene: TRBJ2-5
d_gene: TRBD2
abundance: -
v_gene: TRBV7-2
CDR3nt: TGTGCCAGCAGCCCCGGACTAGCGGGAGCCGAGACCCAGTACTTC
CDR3aa: CASSPGLAGAETQYF

j_gene: TRBJ1-3
d_gene: -
abundance: -
v_gene: TRBV6-1
CDR3nt: TGTGCCAGCAGTGAAGCGAGGACCAGCTCTGGAAACACCATATATTTT
CDR3aa: CASSEARTSSGNTIYF

j_gene: TRBJ1-2
d_gene: -
abundance: once
v_gene: TRBV25-1
CDR3nt: TGTGCCAGCAGTGAAGTATGGGACGACGGCTACACCTTC
CDR3aa: CASSEVWDDGYTF

j_gene: TRBJ2-5
d_gene: TRBD2
abundance: -
v_gene: TRBV6-1
CDR3nt: TGTGCCAGCAGTGGTCTAGCGGGAGGGCTCGGAGGAGAGACCCAGTACTTC
CDR3aa: CASSGLAGGLGGETQYF

j_gene: TRBJ2-2
d_gene: -
abundance: -
v_gene: TRBV30
CDR3nt: TGTGCCTGGGGGAGTCCCGGGGAGCTGTTTTTT
CDR3aa: CAWGSPGELFF

j_gene: TRBJ2-7
d_gene: TRBD2
abundance: -
v_gene: TRBV2
CDR3nt: TGTGCCAGCAGTGTGGGGCGGGAGAGCTCCTACGAGCAGTACTTC
CDR3aa: CASSVGRESSYEQYF

j_gene: TRBJ1-1
d_gene: -
abundance: -
v_gene: TRBV9
CDR3nt: TGTGCCAGCAGCCCTCAACAAAATCTGAACACTGAAGCTTTCTTT
CDR3aa: CASSPQQNLNTEAFF

j_gene: TRBJ2-7
d_gene: -
abundance: -
v_gene: TRBV28
CDR3nt: TGTGCCAGCACCCTGGGGCGGAGTTACGAGCAGTACTTC
CDR3aa: CASTLGRSYEQYF

j_gene: TRBJ2-7
d_gene: -
abundance: -
v_gene: TRBV28
CDR3nt: TGTGCCAGCAGCCGTACTCGGTCGCCTTACGAGCAGTACTTC
CDR3aa: CASSRTRSPYEQYF

j_gene: TRBJ2-1
d_gene: -
abundance: -
v_gene: TRBV5-1
CDR3nt: TGCGCCAGCTTCGACGGCAGGACTCGCCTTAGCAATGAGCAGTTCTTC
CDR3aa: CASFDGRTRLSNEQFF

j_gene: TRBJ2-3
d_gene: -
abundance: -
v_gene: TRBV23-1
CDR3nt: TGCGCCAGCAGTCCTTGGGCCACAGATACGCAGTATTTT
CDR3aa: CASSPWATDTQYF

j_gene: TRBJ1-5
d_gene: -
abundance: -
v_gene: TRBV19
CDR3nt: TGTGCCAGTAGTGAGGATAGTATGAGCAATCAGCCCCAGCATTTT
CDR3aa: CASSEDSMSNQPQHF

j_gene: TRBJ1-2
d_gene: -
abundance: few
v_gene: TRBV2
CDR3nt: TGTGCCAGCAAGTCGGGCTACACCTTC
CDR3aa: CASKSGYTF

j_gene: TRBJ2-1
d_gene: -
abundance: -
v_gene: TRBV27
CDR3nt: TGTGCCAGCAGTTTATTCCGAGCGGGCGCCCACAATGAGCAGTTCTTC
CDR3aa: CASSLFRAGAHNEQFF

j_gene: TRBJ2-7
d_gene: TRBD1
abundance: -
v_gene: TRBV19
CDR3nt: TGTGCCAGTAGTAGCCGGGACAGGGCAACCTACGAGCAGTACTTC
CDR3aa: CASSSRDRATYEQYF

j_gene: TRBJ2-3
d_gene: -
abundance: -
v_gene: TRBV18
CDR3nt: TGTGCCAGCTCACTTGCAGATACGCAGTATTTT
CDR3aa: CASSLADTQYF

j_gene: TRBJ2-5
d_gene: -
abundance: -
v_gene: TRBV29-1
CDR3nt: TGCAGCGTTTCCCCCAGTCAAGAGACCCAGTACTTC
CDR3aa: CSVSPSQETQYF

j_gene: TRBJ2-7
d_gene: -
abundance: -
v_gene: TRBV29-1
CDR3nt: TGCAGCGTAAGACAGAGCTACGAGCAGTACTTC
CDR3aa: CSVRQSYEQYF

j_gene: TRBJ2-1
d_gene: -
abundance: -
v_gene: TRBV5-1
CDR3nt: TGCGCCAGCAGCAGCCTCCCAAGCGGAAGCTACAATGAGCAGTTCTTC
CDR3aa: CASSSLPSGSYNEQFF

j_gene: TRBJ2-7
d_gene: TRBD2
abundance: -
v_gene: TRBV7-9
CDR3nt: TGTGCCAGCAGCTTAGGGGCTAGCGGGAACTACGAGCAGTACTTC
CDR3aa: CASSLGASGNYEQYF

j_gene: TRBJ1-5
d_gene: TRBD1
abundance: -
v_gene: TRBV5-1
CDR3nt: TGCGCCAGCAGCTTGGGGACAGGGGGGGACCAGCCCCAGCATTTT
CDR3aa: CASSLGTGGDQPQHF

j_gene: TRBJ2-4
d_gene: -
abundance: -
v_gene: TRBV2
CDR3nt: TGTGCCAGCAGAGTAGCGGAAACGGTAGCCAAAAACATTCAGTACTTC
CDR3aa: CASRVAETVAKNIQYF

j_gene: TRBJ1-1
d_gene: -
abundance: -
v_gene: TRBV28
CDR3nt: TGTGCCAGCAGTCTCAGGGCGGCAGCTTTCTTT
CDR3aa: CASSLRAAAFF

j_gene: TRBJ2-2
d_gene: -
abundance: -
v_gene: TRBV7-9
CDR3nt: TGTGCCAGCAGCCTGAGTGAGGGCAGGGAGCTGTTTTTT
CDR3aa: CASSLSEGRELFF

j_gene: TRBJ2-1
d_gene: -
abundance: -
v_gene: TRBV4-1
CDR3nt: TGCGCCAGCAGCCAACCGACCCTAGTGATCTCCTACAATGAGCAGTTCTTC
CDR3aa: CASSQPTLVISYNEQFF

j_gene: TRBJ1-2
d_gene: -
abundance: -
v_gene: TRBV2
CDR3nt: TGTGCCAGCAGAGATGGGGGGGCGGGCTATGGCTACACCTTC
CDR3aa: CASRDGGAGYGYTF

j_gene: TRBJ2-7
d_gene: -
abundance: -
v_gene: TRBV10-3
CDR3nt: TGTGCCATCAGTGAGTCGTTGGGGATTGGGGAGCAGTACTTC
CDR3aa: CAISESLGIGEQYF

j_gene: TRBJ1-5
d_gene: -
abundance: -
v_gene: TRBV10-3
CDR3nt: TGTGCCATCAGTGAGACCAACCGGGCCTTCAATAGCAATCAGCCCCAGCATTTT
CDR3aa: CAISETNRAFNSNQPQHF

j_gene: TRBJ1-1
d_gene: -
abundance: -
v_gene: TRBV18
CDR3nt: TGTGCCAGCTCACCGGGCGGAATGAACACTGAAGCTTTCTTT
CDR3aa: CASSPGGMNTEAFF

j_gene: TRBJ2-1
d_gene: TRBD2
abundance: -
v_gene: TRBV29-1
CDR3nt: TGCAGCGCCAAACGGGGGGGGATATACAATGAGCAGTTCTTC
CDR3aa: CSAKRGGIYNEQFF

j_gene: TRBJ2-2
d_gene: TRBD1
abundance: once
v_gene: TRBV11-2
CDR3nt: TGTGCCAGCAGACGGGACGGGACAGCGAACACCGGGGAGCTGTTTTTT
CDR3aa: CASRRDGTANTGELFF

j_gene: TRBJ1-5
d_gene: -
abundance: -
v_gene: TRBV7-2
CDR3nt: TGTGCCAGCAGCTTAGTAGGTCCGGAGTGGGATCAGCCCCAGCATTTT
CDR3aa: CASSLVGPEWDQPQHF

j_gene: TRBJ2-7
d_gene: -
abundance: -
v_gene: TRBV13
CDR3nt: TGTGCCAGCAGCTTTGACCGGGACCCATACGAGCAGTACTTC
CDR3aa: CASSFDRDPYEQYF

j_gene: TRBJ1-1
d_gene: -
abundance: few
v_gene: TRBV10-1
CDR3nt: TGCGCCAGCAGTGGACAGAAGAACACTGAAGCTTTCTTT
CDR3aa: CASSGQKNTEAFF

j_gene: TRBJ2-7
d_gene: -
abundance: -
v_gene: TRBV27
CDR3nt: TGTGCCAGCAGAAGAACAACGGTTGGCGTATTCCCATCGTTCGGCGAGCAGTACTTC
CDR3aa: CASRRTTVGVFPSFGEQYF

j_gene: TRBJ2-2
d_gene: -
abundance: few
v_gene: TRBV5-1
CDR3nt: TGCGCCAGCACCCCGGGTTTTGACACCGGGGAGCTGTTTTTT
CDR3aa: CASTPGFDTGELFF

j_gene: TRBJ2-1
d_gene: -
abundance: -
v_gene: TRBV19
CDR3nt: TGTGCCAGTAGTATGAGATCGATGGCGGACCTTCCTTACAATGAGCAGTTCTTC
CDR3aa: CASSMRSMADLPYNEQFF